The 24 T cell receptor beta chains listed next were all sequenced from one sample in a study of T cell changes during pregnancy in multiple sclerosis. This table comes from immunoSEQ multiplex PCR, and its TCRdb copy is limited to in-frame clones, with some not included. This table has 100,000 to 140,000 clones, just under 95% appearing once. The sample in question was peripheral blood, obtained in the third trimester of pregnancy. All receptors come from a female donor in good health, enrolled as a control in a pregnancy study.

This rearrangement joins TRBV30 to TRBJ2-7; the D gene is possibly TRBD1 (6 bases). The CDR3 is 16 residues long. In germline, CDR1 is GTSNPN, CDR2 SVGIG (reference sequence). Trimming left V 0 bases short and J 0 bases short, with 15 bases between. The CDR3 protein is CAWSVRYRESSYEQYF. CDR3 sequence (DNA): TGTGCCTGGAGTGTACGGTACAGGGAGAGCTCCTACGAGCAGTACTTC.

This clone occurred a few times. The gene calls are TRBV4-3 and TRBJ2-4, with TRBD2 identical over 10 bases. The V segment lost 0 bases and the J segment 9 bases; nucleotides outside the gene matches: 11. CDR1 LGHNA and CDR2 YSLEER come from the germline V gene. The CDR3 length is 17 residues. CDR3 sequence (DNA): TGCGCCAGCAGCCAAGACCAAGCGGGGGGGTTCCTAGGCATTCAGTACTTC. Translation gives CASSQDQAGGFLGIQYF.

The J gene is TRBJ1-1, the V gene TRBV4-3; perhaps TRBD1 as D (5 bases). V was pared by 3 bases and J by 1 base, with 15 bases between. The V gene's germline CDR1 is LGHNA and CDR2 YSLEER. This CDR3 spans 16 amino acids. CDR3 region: CASSQKGEAENTEAFF. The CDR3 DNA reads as TGCGCCAGCAGCCAGAAAGGGGAGGCGGAGAACACTGAAGCTTTCTTT.

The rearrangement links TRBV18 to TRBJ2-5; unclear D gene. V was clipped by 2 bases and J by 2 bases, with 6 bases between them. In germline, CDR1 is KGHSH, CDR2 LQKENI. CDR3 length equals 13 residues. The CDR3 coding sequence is TGTGCCAGCTCACCAGAACAGCAAGAGACCCAGTACTTC. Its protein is CASSPEQQETQYF.

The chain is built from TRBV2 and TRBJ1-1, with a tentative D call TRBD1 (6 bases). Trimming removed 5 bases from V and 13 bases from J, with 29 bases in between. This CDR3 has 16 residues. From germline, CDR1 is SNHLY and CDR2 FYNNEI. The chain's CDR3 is CASSPLRDTPPPDGFF. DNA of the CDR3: TGTGCCAGCAGTCCCCTCAGGGACACACCGCCACCGGACGGTTTCTTT.

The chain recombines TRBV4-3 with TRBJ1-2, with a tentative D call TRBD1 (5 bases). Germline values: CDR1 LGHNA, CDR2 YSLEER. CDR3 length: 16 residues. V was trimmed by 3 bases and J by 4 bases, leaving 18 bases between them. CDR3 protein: CASSHLGGGWTYGYTF. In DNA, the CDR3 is TGCGCCAGCAGCCACCTCGGGGGAGGGTGGACCTATGGCTACACCTTC.

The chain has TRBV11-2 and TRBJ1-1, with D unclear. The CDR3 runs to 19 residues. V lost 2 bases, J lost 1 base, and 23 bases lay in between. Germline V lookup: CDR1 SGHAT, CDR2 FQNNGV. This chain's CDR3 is CASSLLFMTIGSRNTEAFF. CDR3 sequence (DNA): TGTGCCAGCAGCTTATTATTTATGACTATCGGATCGAGGAACACTGAAGCTTTCTTT.

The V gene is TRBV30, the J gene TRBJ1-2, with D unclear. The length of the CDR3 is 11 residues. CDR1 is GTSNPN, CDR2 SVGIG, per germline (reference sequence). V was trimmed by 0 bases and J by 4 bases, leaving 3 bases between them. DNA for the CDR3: TGTGCCTGGAGTGTACTCTATGGCTACACCTTC. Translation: CAWSVLYGYTF. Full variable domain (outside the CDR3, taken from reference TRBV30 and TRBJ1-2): SQTIHQWPATLVQPVGSPLSLECTVEGTSNPNLYWYRQAAGRGLQLLFYSVGIGQISSEVPQNLSASRPQDRQFILSSKKLLLSDSGFYLCAWSVLYGYTFGSGTRLTVV.

The CDR3 DNA reads TGTGCCAGCAGTTATAGGACAGGGGCTTTTCAGCCCCAGCATTTT. It specifies CASSYRTGAFQPQHF. The chain uses TRBV6-6 and TRBJ1-5; 9 positions match TRBD1. With 3 bases clipped from V and 6 bases from J, the junction kept 6 bases outside the gene matches. The CDR3 has 15 residues. Germline V gene lookup returns CDR1 MNHNY and CDR2 SVGAGI (reference sequence).

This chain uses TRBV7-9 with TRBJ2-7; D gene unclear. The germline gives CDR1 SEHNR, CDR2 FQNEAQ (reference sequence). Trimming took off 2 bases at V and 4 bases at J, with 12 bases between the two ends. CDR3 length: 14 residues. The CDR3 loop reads CASSLQVNLYEQYF. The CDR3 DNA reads TGTGCCAGCAGCTTACAGGTTAACCTTTACGAGCAGTACTTC.

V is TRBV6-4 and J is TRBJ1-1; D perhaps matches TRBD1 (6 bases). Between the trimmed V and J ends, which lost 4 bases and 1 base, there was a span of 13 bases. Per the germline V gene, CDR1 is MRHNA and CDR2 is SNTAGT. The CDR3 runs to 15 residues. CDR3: CASSAWGGENTEAFF. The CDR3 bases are TGTGCCAGCAGTGCTTGGGGGGGCGAGAACACTGAAGCTTTCTTT.

The CDR3 sequence: CASSIQGAETQYF. As DNA, the CDR3 is TGTGCCAGTAGTATTCAGGGGGCAGAGACCCAGTACTTC. The chain combines TRBV19 with TRBJ2-5; 8 bases agree with TRBD1. The CDR3 totals 13 residues. Germline V gene sequence: CDR1 LNHDA, CDR2 SQIVND (reference sequence). The trim removed 3 bases at V and 4 bases at J, leaving 1 base unmatched.

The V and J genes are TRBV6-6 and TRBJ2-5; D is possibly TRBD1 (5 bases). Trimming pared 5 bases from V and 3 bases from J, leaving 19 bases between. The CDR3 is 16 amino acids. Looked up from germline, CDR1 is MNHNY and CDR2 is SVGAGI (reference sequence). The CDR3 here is CASSALRRTREETQYF. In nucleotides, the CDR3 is TGTGCCAGCAGTGCCCTACGTAGGACACGCGAAGAGACCCAGTACTTC.

DNA of the CDR3: TGTGCCAGCAGCTTGGGGCCGGGGACTGGGACTGAAGCTTTCTTT. Amino acid sequence: CASSLGPGTGTEAFF. The genes are TRBV7-3 and TRBJ1-1, with D maybe TRBD1 (5 bases). The CDR3 spans 15 residues. V was pared by 3 bases and J by 5 bases, with 16 bases between. Germline values: CDR1 SGHTA, CDR2 FQGTGA.

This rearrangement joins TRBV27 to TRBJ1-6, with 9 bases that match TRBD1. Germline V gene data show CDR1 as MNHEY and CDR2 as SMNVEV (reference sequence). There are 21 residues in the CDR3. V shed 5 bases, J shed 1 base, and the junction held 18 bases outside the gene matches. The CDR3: CASSPTHRGLSQRSYNSPLHF. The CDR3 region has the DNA TGTGCCAGCAGTCCGACTCACAGGGGGCTCTCTCAGCGGTCCTATAATTCACCCCTCCACTTT.

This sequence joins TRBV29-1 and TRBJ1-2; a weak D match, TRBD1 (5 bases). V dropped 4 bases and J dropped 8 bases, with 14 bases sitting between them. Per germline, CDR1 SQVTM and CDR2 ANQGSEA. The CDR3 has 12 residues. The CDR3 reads CSVGGGMNGYTF. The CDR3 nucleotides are TGCAGCGTTGGGGGGGGTATGAACGGCTACACCTTC. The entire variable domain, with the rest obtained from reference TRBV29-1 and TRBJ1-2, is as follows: SAVISQKPSRDICQRGTSLTIQCQVDSQVTMMFWYRQQPGQSLTLIATANQGSEATYESGFVIDKFPISRPNLTFSTLTVSNMSPEDSSIYLCSVGGGMNGYTFGSGTRLTVV.

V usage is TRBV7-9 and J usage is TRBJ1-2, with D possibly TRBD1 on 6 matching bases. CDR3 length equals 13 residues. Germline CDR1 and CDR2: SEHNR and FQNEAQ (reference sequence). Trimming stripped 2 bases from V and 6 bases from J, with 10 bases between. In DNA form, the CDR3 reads TGTGCCAGCAGCTTAATGGGGGCGAATGGCTACACCTTC. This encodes CASSLMGANGYTF.

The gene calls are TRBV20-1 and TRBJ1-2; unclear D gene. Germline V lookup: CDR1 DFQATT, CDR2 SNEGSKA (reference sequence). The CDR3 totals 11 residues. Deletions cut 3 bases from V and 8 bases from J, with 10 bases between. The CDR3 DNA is TGCAGTGCTAGGCCCTCTAGGGGCTACACCTTC. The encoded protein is CSARPSRGYTF.

In DNA, the CDR3 is TGCAGCGCGGGGGGACGGGCTTACGAGCAGTACTTC. It encodes CSAGGRAYEQYF. The chain joins TRBV29-1 to TRBJ2-7; 7 bases are a match to TRBD2. The trim removed 7 bases at V and 4 bases at J, leaving 7 bases unmatched. CDR1 is SQVTM and CDR2 is ANQGSEA in the germline V gene. The CDR3 is 12 residues long.

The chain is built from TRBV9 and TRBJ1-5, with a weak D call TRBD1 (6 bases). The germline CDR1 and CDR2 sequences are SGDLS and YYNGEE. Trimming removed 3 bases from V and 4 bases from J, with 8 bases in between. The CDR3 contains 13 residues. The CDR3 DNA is TGTGCCAGCAGCGCCACAGGGAATCAGCCCCAGCATTTT. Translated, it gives CASSATGNQPQHF.

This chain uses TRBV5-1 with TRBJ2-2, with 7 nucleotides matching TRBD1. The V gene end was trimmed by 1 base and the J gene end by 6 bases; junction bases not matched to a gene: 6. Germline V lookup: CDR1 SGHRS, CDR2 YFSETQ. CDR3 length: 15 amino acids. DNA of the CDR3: TGCGCCAGCAGCTTGACGGAAGACAGGGCCGGGGAGCTGTTTTTT. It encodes CASSLTEDRAGELFF.

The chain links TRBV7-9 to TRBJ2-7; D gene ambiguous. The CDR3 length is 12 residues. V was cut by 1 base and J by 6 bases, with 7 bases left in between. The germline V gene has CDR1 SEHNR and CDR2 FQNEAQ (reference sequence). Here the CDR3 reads CASSLVYGEQYF. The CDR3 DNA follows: TGTGCCAGCAGCTTAGTCTATGGCGAGCAGTACTTC.

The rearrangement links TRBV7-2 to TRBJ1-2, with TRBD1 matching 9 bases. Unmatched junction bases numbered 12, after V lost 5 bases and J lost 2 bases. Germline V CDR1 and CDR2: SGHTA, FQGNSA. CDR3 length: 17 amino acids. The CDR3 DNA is TGTGCCAGCAGCCCGAAGGCTCTACAGGGGGCGAACTATGGCTACACCTTC. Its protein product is CASSPKALQGANYGYTF.

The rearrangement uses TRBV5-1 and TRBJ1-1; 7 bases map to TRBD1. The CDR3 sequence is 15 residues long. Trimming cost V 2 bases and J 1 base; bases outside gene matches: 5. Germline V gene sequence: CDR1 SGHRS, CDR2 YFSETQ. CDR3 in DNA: TGCGCCAGCAGCTTTGTGGGACAGACGAACACTGAAGCTTTCTTT. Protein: CASSFVGQTNTEAFF.